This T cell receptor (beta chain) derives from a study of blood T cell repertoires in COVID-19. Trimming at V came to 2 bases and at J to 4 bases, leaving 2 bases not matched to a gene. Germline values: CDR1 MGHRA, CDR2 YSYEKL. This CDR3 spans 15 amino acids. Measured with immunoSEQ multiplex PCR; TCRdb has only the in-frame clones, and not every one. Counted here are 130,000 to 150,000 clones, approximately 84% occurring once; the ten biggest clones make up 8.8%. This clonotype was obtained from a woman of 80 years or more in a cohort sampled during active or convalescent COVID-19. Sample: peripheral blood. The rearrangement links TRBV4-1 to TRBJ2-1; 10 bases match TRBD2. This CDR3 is CASSQQRGGYNEQFF. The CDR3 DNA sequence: TGCGCCAGCAGCCAACAGCGGGGGGGATACAATGAGCAGTTCTTC.